This record concerns one TCR beta chain sequence. Control samples came 1 year after myeloablative marrow transplants with methotrexate plus calcineurin inhibitor. The sample is drawn from a study of T cells after posttransplantation cyclophosphamide. Sequencing used immunoSEQ multiplex PCR; TCRdb keeps in-frame clones, though not all of them. The sample records about 12,000 clones, approximately 80% being singletons. The J segment lost 6 bases and the V segment lost 1 base, leaving 11 bases of the junction unmatched. From germline, CDR1 is KGHSH and CDR2 LQKENI. The CDR3 consists of 16 residues. The sample here was PBMCs, taken 350 to 400 days after allogeneic stem cell transplant with calcineurin inhibitor and methotrexate. The receptor was isolated from a male patient younger than 45 who received an allogeneic stem cell transplant from an unrelated donor, was CMV-positive, and had acute GVHD only. Part of the T cells may come from the graft donor. The chain uses TRBV18 and TRBJ1-1, with TRBD1 matching 7 bases. The CDR3 sequence: CASSPRPQGDGAEAFF. CDR3 DNA sequence: TGTGCCAGCTCACCACGGCCTCAGGGGGATGGGGCTGAAGCTTTCTTT.